The TCR beta chain described here comes from a study of blood T cell repertoires in COVID-19 (dated by TCRdb to 2018 to 2021). Background for the entire study: Collaborator samples came from the United States, Italy and Spain and covered acute and convalescent phases of COVID-19. The dataset comprised deeply sampled blood TCRbeta repertoires from subjects exposed to, actively infected with, or recovered from COVID-19. A freely available public database, intended as a resource for researchers studying the immune response to SARS-CoV-2, is where the repertoires were released. The prospective study material was composed of cDNA or gDNA derived from T cells, B-cell-depleted T cells, or PBMCs. The sample metadata nearly always contained a de-identified subject ID, COVID-19 status, age in years and sex. HLA class I and class II types, where available, came from metadata supplied by the sample provider rather than from assay-based typing. Samples were obtained from the ongoing ImmuneRACE study (first 160 participants) and from about 1,300 subjects provided by 6 global collaborators. Paper-wide results and their limitations: Clinical and demographic metadata were provided uncurated, with the amount varying by source and participant.

Each collaborating institution followed its own protocols to collect whole blood in K2EDTA tubes. Collaborator samples were shipped for TCRbeta analysis as frozen whole blood, isolated PBMCs, or DNA extracted from either sample type. Turning to this clone: It lacks a known antigen. No quality values exist for individual bases; no much larger clone is one base distant.

TCRbeta CDR3 regions were amplified from genomic DNA by means of the immunoSEQ Assay, a bias-controlled multiplex PCR. For the original study's pipeline: Nucleated cell counts per sample were estimated from amplification of reference gene primers within the assay. To quantify the absolute abundance of each unique TCRbeta CDR3 rearrangement, sequence reads were collapsed and filtered. For each sample, productive Simpson clonality was calculated as the square root of Simpson's diversity index over productive rearrangements. In TCRdb, the immuneACCESS table is reduced to in-frame sequences with V and J assigned. These tables do not hold every clone; where another copy was compared, an unresolved V gene accounts for under half, and the others remain unexplained. V, J and clone size were drawn from that table, and D and trimming were deduced from the DNA. The sample has about 100,000 clones on record, approximately 81% of them singletons. Around 13% of the sample rests with the top ten.

The germline V and J ends show losses of 3 bases and 4 bases respectively, and no gene match explains 10 bases of the junction. The germline V gene (reference sequence) sets CDR1 to LNHDA and CDR2 to SQIVND. The CDR3 starts with the cysteine, ends with the phenylalanine, and has 19 residues. Here the CDR3 DNA is all that survives: 57 bases in frame from base 1. The sequencing input was peripheral blood. The clonotype was recovered from a human donor in a cohort sampled during active COVID-19. The chain is assembled from TRBV19 and TRBJ2-1; 15 central nucleotides agree with TRBD2. For the CDR3, the sequence is CASSIRGLAGGNWYNEQFF. The DNA is as follows: TGTGCCAGTAGTATCCGTGGACTAGCGGGGGGGAATTGGTACAATGAGCAGTTCTTC.